The 8 T cell receptor beta chains reported below all come from one sample, sequenced in a study of monozygotic twins with inflammatory bowel disease. From its re-call of the 5' RACE reads, TCRdb lists each CDR3 protein once, without DNA. The sample has fewer than 450,000 distinct CDR3 sequences. Sequencing used blood. The receptors shown here come from a human donor with ulcerative colitis or Crohn's disease, or a healthy co-twin of an affected twin (not recorded which).

This sequence joins TRBV10-3 and TRBJ2-7; TCRdb names TRBD1, which stays unverified in the absence of DNA. The CDR3 is made up of 12 amino acids. The germline CDR1 and CDR2 sequences are ENHRY and SYGVKD. CDR3 region: CAIRDQGSEQYF.

The chain employs TRBV18 and TRBJ1-4; the D call of TRBD1 rests on TCRdb alone, since no DNA is present to check it. The germline gives CDR1 KGHSH, CDR2 LQKENI. CDR3 length: 15 amino acids. The CDR3 reads CASSPPGTGNEKLFF.

Here the CDR3 reads CALALAETTGYEKLFF. This chain joins TRBV30 and TRBJ1-4. Germline V gives CDR1 GTSNPN, CDR2 SVGIG (reference sequence). This CDR3 has 16 residues. Drawing the rest from reference TRBV30 and TRBJ1-4, the complete variable domain is SQTIHQWPATLVQPVGSPLSLECTVEGTSNPNLYWYRQAAGRGLQLLFYSVGIGQISSEVPQNLSASRPQDRQFILSSKKLLLSDSGFYLCALALAETTGYEKLFFGSGTQLSVL.

V usage is TRBV11-2 and J usage is TRBJ2-7; TCRdb calls TRBD2, which cannot be checked without DNA. The germline V gene encodes CDR1 SGHAT and CDR2 FQNNGV. The CDR3 runs 16 residues. The CDR3 here is CASSLGGGLYSYEQYF.

V gene TRBV4-1 combines with J gene TRBJ1-4; with no DNA, the TCRdb D assignment of TRBD1 cannot be verified. This CDR3 contains 18 residues. Germline V lookup: CDR1 MGHRA, CDR2 YSYEKL. The CDR3 region is CASSQGDRGRFFYEKLFF.

The V gene is TRBV27, the J gene TRBJ2-5; TCRdb picks TRBD2, but there is no DNA to check that call. This CDR3 comprises 15 residues. The germline CDR1 and CDR2 sequences are MNHEY and SMNVEV (reference sequence). This CDR3 reads CARQGGLRDQETQYF.

The chain combines TRBV5-5 with TRBJ1-2. The CDR3 is 14 residues long. CDR1 and CDR2 from the germline V gene are SGHKS and YYEKEE (reference sequence). The CDR3 protein is CASSELLPNYGYTF.

The J gene is TRBJ2-5, the V gene TRBV18; with no DNA, the TCRdb D assignment of TRBD1 cannot be verified. The CDR3 sequence is 14 residues long. Germline CDR1 is KGHSH and CDR2 is LQKENI. CDR3 residues: CASSPRTGAETQYF.